This is a list of T cell receptor beta chains from one sample in a study of cytomegalovirus exposure and HLA in healthy donors. Produced via immunoSEQ multiplex PCR; TCRdb's table is partial and in-frame only. The sample gives 150,000 to 200,000 clones, roughly 77% of which show up once; about 2.1% is in the top ten. Sequencing was carried out using PBMCs. The receptors were sampled from a woman between 18 and 29 years old in good health and CMV-seronegative. The CDR3 runs from the conserved cysteine through the conserved F or W.

>TRBV27|TRBJ2-2
CASSSMIAGAATGELFF
>TRBV29-1|TRBJ1-2
CSVGRQGPISDYGYTF
>TRBV4-1|TRBJ1-2
CASSQPLQGYYGYTF
>TRBV28|TRBJ2-5
CASRWDRYMETQYF
>TRBV10-1|TRBJ2-7
CASSESSGSEQGEQYF
>TRBV5-8|TRBJ1-1
CASSPRLAGTEAFF
>TRBV5-1|TRBJ1-2
CASSSTGQGRGYTF
>TRBV30|TRBJ1-2
CAWSPGDYGYTF
>TRBV6-5|TRBJ1-4
CASSSVATNEKLFF
>TRBV15|TRBJ2-1
CATGQGQGDYNEQFF
>TRBV4-2|TRBJ2-7
CASSQGRPGTSGAYEQYF
>TRBV29-1|TRBJ2-5
CSVWMGPTPETQYF
>TRBV7-2|TRBJ1-1
CASSLGGTGRQAEAFF
>TRBV6-1|TRBJ2-7
CASREREGRSEQYF
>TRBV6-1|TRBJ2-7
CASRSGPYDSYEQYF
>TRBV20-1|TRBJ1-5
CSERGTRF
>TRBV7-8|TRBJ1-5
CASSLGFGRARGNQPQHF
>TRBV4-1|TRBJ2-1
CASSPYDRGDEQFF
>TRBV7-7|TRBJ2-5
CASSLAFHLQETQYF
>TRBV6-1|TRBJ1-2
CASAESGTTNYGYTF
>TRBV6-5|TRBJ1-5
CASSLNENQPQHF
>TRBV5-4|TRBJ2-3
CASSLPRGRDTDTQYF
>TRBV7-2|TRBJ1-5
CASSQGQGRGQPQHF
>TRBV4-1|TRBJ2-7
CASSQVSGQGAYEQYF
>TRBV2|TRBJ2-6
CASSEGVGPGANVLTF
>TRBV27|TRBJ1-6
CASSYEGHHSSPLHF
>TRBV28|TRBJ1-1
CASSLNRLRDRNTEAFF
>TRBV6-5|TRBJ2-3
CASSYTRAGGTDTQYF
>TRBV27|TRBJ1-5
CASSSIQGAGNQPQHF
>TRBV7-3|TRBJ2-1
CASSLNGDTTYNEQFF
>TRBV19|TRBJ1-3
CASSSGNTIYF
>TRBV28|TRBJ1-3
CASSSAGAGNTIYF
>TRBV5-4|TRBJ2-7
CASSSGETYEQYF
>TRBV6-5|TRBJ2-7
CASSYSLTGGYEQYF
>TRBV2|TRBJ1-2
CASSGGVGYTF
>TRBV7-9|TRBJ2-7
CASSQELRSGGLPEQYF
>TRBV27|TRBJ2-7
CASSPRDRAYEQYF